A single sample gave rise to the 27 T cell receptor beta chains below, sequenced in a study of T cell repertoires in ileal Crohn's disease. The data were produced by immunoSEQ multiplex PCR, yet TCRdb's version contains in-frame clones alone and is incomplete. Of over 3,500 clones listed, roughly 80% are singletons. Sample: ileal tissue. These receptors came from an adult with Crohn's disease.

The V gene is TRBV2, the J gene TRBJ1-1; no definite D call. Germline values: CDR1 SNHLY, CDR2 FYNNEI. The CDR3 has 13 residues. Trimming took off 3 bases at V and 0 bases at J, with 5 bases between the two ends. CDR3 amino acids: CASSEAVNTEAFF. The CDR3 DNA is TGTGCCAGCAGTGAGGCGGTGAACACTGAAGCTTTCTTT. The whole variable domain, remainder taken from reference TRBV2 and TRBJ1-1, is EPEVTQTPSHQVTQMGQEVILRCVPISNHLYFYWYRQILGQKVEFLVSFYNNEISEKSEIFDDQFSVERPDGSNFTLKIRSTKLEDSAMYFCASSEAVNTEAFFGQGTRLTVV.

The chain recombines TRBV11-3 with TRBJ1-3; D not certain. The CDR3 consists of 11 residues. The V gene lost 7 bases and the J gene lost 8 bases, with 9 bases spanning the gap. CDR1 is SGHNT, CDR2 YENEEA, per germline. The CDR3 nucleotides are TGTGCCAGCACGTCCGCGGACACCATATATTTT. Translation gives CASTSADTIYF.

The V call is TRBV29-1, the J call TRBJ1-1, with TRBD1 matching 8 bases. Germline lookup yields CDR1 SQVTM and CDR2 ANQGSEA. The V gene end was trimmed by 7 bases and the J gene end by 1 base; junction bases not matched to a gene: 5. The CDR3 contains 13 residues. The CDR3 spells CSASGGPNTEAFF. The CDR3 region has the DNA TGCAGCGCATCAGGGGGCCCGAACACTGAAGCTTTCTTT.

The chain recombines TRBV28 with TRBJ1-3; D unresolved. The germline V gene encodes CDR1 MDHEN and CDR2 SYDVKM. This CDR3 region has 14 residues. The V and J ends lost 5 bases and 1 base respectively, with 9 bases between them. DNA for the CDR3: TGTGCCAGCAGTATCGGAGTTTCTGGAAACACCATATATTTT. Its protein is CASSIGVSGNTIYF.

The chain links TRBV7-2 to TRBJ1-1; 7 bases agree with TRBD1. V lost 5 bases, J lost 0 bases, and 6 bases stayed unmatched. CDR1 and CDR2 (germline): SGHTA, FQGNSA. The CDR3 covers 15 residues. CDR3 region: CASSAKGALNTEAFF. The CDR3 DNA sequence: TGTGCCAGCAGCGCCAAGGGGGCCCTGAACACTGAAGCTTTCTTT.

The genes are TRBV5-1 and TRBJ1-1; possibly TRBD1 for D (5 bases). Germline V gene lookup returns CDR1 SGHRS and CDR2 YFSETQ. CDR3 length: 14 amino acids. Trimming pared 7 bases from V and 4 bases from J, leaving 17 bases between. The chain's CDR3 is CASSYGGEGTEAFF. DNA of the CDR3: TGCGCCAGCTCTTACGGGGGGGAGGGCACTGAAGCTTTCTTT. The full variable domain, with the rest looked up from reference TRBV5-1 and TRBJ1-1, is KAGVTQTPRYLIKTRGQQVTLSCSPISGHRSVSWYQQTPGQGLQFLFEYFSETQRNKGNFPGRFSGRQFSNSRSEMNVSTLELGDSALYLCASSYGGEGTEAFFGQGTRLTVV.

The chain recombines TRBV19 with TRBJ1-4; a possible D gene is TRBD1 (6 bases). This CDR3 has 16 residues. Trimming removed 7 bases from V and 3 bases from J, with 18 bases in between. CDR1 and CDR2 (germline): LNHDA, SQIVND (reference sequence). The CDR3 reads CASTGSRGASNEKLFF. In DNA form, the CDR3 reads TGTGCCAGTACCGGCTCCCGGGGGGCGTCTAATGAAAAACTGTTTTTT.

The rearrangement joins TRBV7-2 to TRBJ1-5, with 7 positions matching TRBD1. The germline V gene has CDR1 SGHTA and CDR2 FQGNSA. The V gene end was trimmed by 3 bases and the J gene end by 3 bases; junction bases not matched to a gene: 8. This CDR3 spans 16 amino acids. The CDR3 DNA reads TGTGCCAGCAGCTTTTCTGCCAGGGGGTCCAATCAGCCCCAGCATTTT. Translating gives CASSFSARGSNQPQHF.

The chain links TRBV5-5 to TRBJ1-2, with 7 bases matching TRBD1. Trimming cost V 0 bases and J 8 bases; bases outside gene matches: 7. Germline lookup yields CDR1 SGHKS and CDR2 YYEKEE (reference sequence). The CDR3 has 14 residues. The CDR3 region is CASSLAGTDNGYTF. The CDR3 coding sequence is TGTGCCAGCAGCTTGGCAGGGACAGATAACGGCTACACCTTC.

This chain connects TRBV4-1 to TRBJ1-2, with D maybe TRBD1 (6 bases). The CDR3 extends over 17 amino acids. V dropped 1 base and J dropped 0 bases, with 15 bases sitting between them. Per germline, CDR1 MGHRA and CDR2 YSYEKL. CDR3 in DNA: TGCGCCAGCAGCCAAGGCTGGGGGGGACAAGCTAACTATGGCTACACCTTC. It translates to CASSQGWGGQANYGYTF.

The chain combines TRBV7-2 with TRBJ1-5; 7 bases align to TRBD1. CDR1 is SGHTA and CDR2 is FQGNSA in the germline V gene. The CDR3 extends over 15 amino acids. Unmatched junction bases numbered 7, after V lost 3 bases and J lost 5 bases. This CDR3 is CASSFLGQADQPQHF. CDR3 coding DNA: TGTGCCAGCAGCTTCCTCGGACAGGCCGATCAGCCCCAGCATTTT.

This clone is large within its sample. The rearrangement links TRBV27 to TRBJ1-2; 8 positions agree with TRBD1. Losses at the gene ends were 4 bases for V and 8 bases for J; bases not matched to a gene: 9. This CDR3 comprises 14 residues. CDR1 and CDR2 from the germline V gene are MNHEY and SMNVEV (reference sequence). The CDR3, as DNA: TGTGCCAGCAGTTCACAGACAGGGGCGAGCGGCTACACCTTC. Its translation is CASSSQTGASGYTF.

The chain is built from TRBV7-2 and TRBJ1-2, with TRBD1 identical over 12 bases. CDR3 size: 16 residues. Unmatched junction bases numbered 4, after V lost 3 bases and J lost 2 bases. Germline V CDR1 and CDR2: SGHTA, FQGNSA. The CDR3 DNA reads TGTGCCAGCAGCTTCTCCGGGACAGGGGGCAACTATGGCTACACCTTC. Translated, it gives CASSFSGTGGNYGYTF.

J is TRBJ1-2 and V is TRBV5-1, with D possibly matching TRBD1 (5 bases). Germline V gene data show CDR1 as SGHRS and CDR2 as YFSETQ. This CDR3 contains 15 residues. V lost 0 bases to trimming and J lost 3 bases, with 12 bases between them. The CDR3 DNA reads TGCGCCAGCAGCTTGGACCCGGGAGGGGACTATGGCTACACCTTC. Its protein product is CASSLDPGGDYGYTF.

The gene calls are TRBV27 and TRBJ2-7; D remains ambiguous. The V gene lost 7 bases and the J gene lost 5 bases, with 21 bases spanning the gap. Germline CDR1 and CDR2: MNHEY and SMNVEV (reference sequence). The CDR3 runs to 15 residues. The CDR3, as DNA: TGTGCCAGCAAGACGGCAGGATCTACGGTCCACGAGCAGTACTTC. Protein sequence: CASKTAGSTVHEQYF.

This sequence joins TRBV9 and TRBJ2-5; TRBD2 matches at 9 bases. With 0 bases clipped from V and 4 bases from J, the junction kept 7 bases outside the gene matches. The CDR3 runs 16 residues. The germline V gene has CDR1 SGDLS and CDR2 YYNGEE. The CDR3: CASSVAPRGGLETQYF. The CDR3 bases are TGTGCCAGCAGCGTAGCTCCGCGGGGGGGCCTAGAGACCCAGTACTTC.

The rearrangement links TRBV18 to TRBJ1-4; D is perhaps TRBD1 (5 bases). Per the germline V gene, CDR1 is KGHSH and CDR2 is LQKENI. Trimming took off 1 base at V and 5 bases at J, with 11 bases between the two ends. There are 15 residues in the CDR3. For the CDR3, the DNA is TGTGCCAGCTCACCACAACCGTCAGGGAATGAAAAACTGTTTTTT. Encoded protein: CASSPQPSGNEKLFF.

This clone was counted only a few times. The chain carries TRBV12-1 and TRBJ1-1; the tabulated D call, TRBD1, remains unverified against the DNA. TRBV12-1 is a known pseudogene. The CDR3 runs 16 residues. CDR3 in amino acids: CASRKKDRFLNTEAFF. The CDR3 DNA follows: TGTGCCAGCAGAAAAAAAGACAGGTTCTTGAACACTGAAGCTTTCTTT.

This clone was seen a single time. The chain carries TRBV6-1 and TRBJ2-5, with TRBD2 as a possible D gene (5 bases). This CDR3 contains 15 residues. V shed 2 bases and J shed 4 bases, with 14 bases lying between them. The germline gives CDR1 MNHNS, CDR2 SASEGT. For the CDR3, the DNA is TGTGCCAGCAGTGAAAATTTTCAAGCGGTAGAGACCCAGTACTTC. Translating it yields CASSENFQAVETQYF.

The rearrangement joins TRBV4-2 to TRBJ1-4; a possible D gene is TRBD1 (5 bases). Germline CDR1 LGHNA, CDR2 YNFKEQ. CDR3 length: 16 residues. The V end lost 2 bases, the J end lost 0 bases, and 10 bases lay between the germline ends. The CDR3: CASSQRQGATNEKLFF. CDR3 DNA sequence: TGTGCCAGCAGCCAAAGGCAGGGTGCAACTAATGAAAAACTGTTTTTT.

The chain recombines TRBV6-5 with TRBJ2-5; TRBD2 is a possible D gene (6 bases). The germline gives CDR1 MNHEY, CDR2 SVGAGI. Trimming left V 0 bases short and J 5 bases short, with 10 bases between. The length of the CDR3 is 14 residues. The CDR3 sequence: CASSYSGGGETQYF. The CDR3 bases are TGTGCCAGCAGTTACTCAGGCGGAGGGGAGACCCAGTACTTC.

The chain couples TRBV5-5 to TRBJ1-2; TRBD1 aligns across 8 bases. Germline loops: CDR1 SGHKS, CDR2 YYEKEE (reference sequence). This CDR3 has 14 amino acids. V trimming: 7 bases; J trimming: 2 bases; junction bases outside the gene matches: 7. The chain's CDR3 is CASAKTGANYGYTF. CDR3 coding DNA: TGTGCCAGCGCAAAGACAGGGGCCAACTATGGCTACACCTTC.

This chain connects TRBV28 to TRBJ1-6; D gene unclear. This CDR3 spans 11 amino acids. Trimming left V 5 bases short and J 8 bases short, with 4 bases between. CDR1 and CDR2 (germline): MDHEN, SYDVKM. CDR3 loop: CASSRDSPLHF. In nucleotides, the CDR3 is TGTGCCAGCAGTCGCGATTCACCCCTCCACTTT.

The chain combines TRBV29-1 with TRBJ2-3, with 10 bases identical to TRBD1. This CDR3 spans 13 amino acids. Germline assignment: CDR1 SQVTM and CDR2 ANQGSEA. The junction had 6 bases not matched to a gene; V was cut back by 7 bases and J by 5 bases. The DNA for the CDR3 is TGCAGCGAGGGACAGGGGCTGGGAGATACGCAGTATTTT. Protein product: CSEGQGLGDTQYF.

The gene calls are TRBV27 and TRBJ2-1; D is perhaps TRBD2 (6 bases). With 4 bases removed from V and 4 bases from J, the gap between germline ends came to 14 bases. Germline CDR1 MNHEY, CDR2 SMNVEV (reference sequence). The CDR3 consists of 15 residues. The CDR3 DNA is TGTGCCAGCAGTTCCGGGACTTCGCTTTACAATGAGCAGTTCTTC. It encodes CASSSGTSLYNEQFF.

This clone was found a few times. The rearrangement joins TRBV4-2 to TRBJ2-3, with 10 bases lining up with TRBD1. The germline V gene encodes CDR1 LGHNA and CDR2 YNFKEQ. The CDR3 runs to 16 residues. Unmatched junction bases numbered 9, after V lost 5 bases and J lost 4 bases. CDR3 region: CASSVGGQGTSDTQYF. CDR3 in DNA: TGTGCCAGCAGCGTAGGGGGACAGGGGACCTCAGATACGCAGTATTTT.

J is TRBJ1-1 and V is TRBV6-6; tentatively, D is TRBD1 (5 bases). The germline V gene has CDR1 MNHNY and CDR2 SVGAGI (reference sequence). Trimming cost V 2 bases and J 1 base, with 8 bases left between them. The CDR3 has 14 amino acids. CDR3 coding DNA: TGTGCCAGCAGTTACCCGACAGAGAACACTGAAGCTTTCTTT. Its protein product is CASSYPTENTEAFF.